The present T cell receptor (beta chain) was sequenced within a study of T-cell reconstitution after alpha-beta-depleted transplantation in children. Overall study results and limits: Several hundred rapidly expanded clones from non-depleted graft cells reportedly supplied alpha-beta T cells about two months post-transplant. Most T-cell counts and diversity one year after the transplant came from T cells that were newly produced.

This clonotype occurred a few times. Antigen unknown. The library targeted TCRbeta and was prepared with unique molecular identifiers. Via MiXCR, TCRdb re-called the PCR reads, giving one row per CDR3 protein. The sample records more than 200,000 distinct CDR3 sequences, around 7.7% being singletons. The V and J ends lost 3 bases and 3 bases respectively, with 15 bases between them. There are 14 residues in the CDR3. Germline-derived CDR1 and CDR2 are DFQATT and SNEGSKA (reference sequence). This receptor was obtained from a male patient between 2 and 15 years old who had a stem cell transplant for acute myeloid leukemia, so the T cells may come from the graft donor. The chain couples TRBV20-1 to TRBJ2-7, with D perhaps matching TRBD1 (5 bases). The sequencing used PBMCs, mostly from graft donor cells, collected 360 days after TCRalphabeta/CD19-depleted stem cell transplant. The CDR3 loop reads CSASGARLSYEQYF. CDR3 nucleotides: TGCAGTGCTAGTGGGGCGAGATTGAGCTACGAGCAGTACTTC.